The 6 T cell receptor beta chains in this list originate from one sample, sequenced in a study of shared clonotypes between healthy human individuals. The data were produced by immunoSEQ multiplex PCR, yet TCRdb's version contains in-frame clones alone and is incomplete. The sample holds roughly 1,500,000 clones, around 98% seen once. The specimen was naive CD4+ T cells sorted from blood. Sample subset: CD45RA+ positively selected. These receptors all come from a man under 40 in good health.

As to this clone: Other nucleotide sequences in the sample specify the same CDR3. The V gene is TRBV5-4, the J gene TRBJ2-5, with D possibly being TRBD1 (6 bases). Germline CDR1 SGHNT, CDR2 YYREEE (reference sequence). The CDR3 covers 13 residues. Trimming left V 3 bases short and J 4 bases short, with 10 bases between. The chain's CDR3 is CASSSGVGETQYF. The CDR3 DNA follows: TGTGCCAGCAGCTCAGGGGTGGGAGAGACCCAGTACTTC.

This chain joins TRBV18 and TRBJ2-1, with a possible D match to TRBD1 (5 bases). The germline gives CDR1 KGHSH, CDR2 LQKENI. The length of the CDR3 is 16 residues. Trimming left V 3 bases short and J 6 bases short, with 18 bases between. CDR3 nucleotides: TGTGCCAGCTCACCGCTACTAAACCCAAGGGGCAATGAGCAGTTCTTC. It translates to CASSPLLNPRGNEQFF.

CDR3 sequence (DNA): TGTGCCAGCTCACCCCCGAGGGGGGGCATCAGATACGAGCAGTACTTC. It encodes CASSPPRGGIRYEQYF. The chain uses TRBV18 and TRBJ2-7; D might be TRBD2 (7 bases). This CDR3 spans 16 amino acids. V was shortened by 3 bases and J by 4 bases, with 19 bases between the two germline ends. Germline CDR1 is KGHSH and CDR2 is LQKENI.

CDR3 residues: CASSLAGTSGSHRSYEQYF. The CDR3 coding sequence is TGTGCCAGCAGCTTAGCTGGGACTAGCGGGAGTCATAGGTCCTACGAGCAGTACTTC. This rearrangement joins TRBV7-8 to TRBJ2-7, with TRBD2 matching over 14 bases. The CDR3 length is 19 residues. Germline assignment: CDR1 SGHVS and CDR2 FQNEAQ. Trimming at V came to 0 bases and at J to 1 base, leaving 8 bases not matched to a gene.

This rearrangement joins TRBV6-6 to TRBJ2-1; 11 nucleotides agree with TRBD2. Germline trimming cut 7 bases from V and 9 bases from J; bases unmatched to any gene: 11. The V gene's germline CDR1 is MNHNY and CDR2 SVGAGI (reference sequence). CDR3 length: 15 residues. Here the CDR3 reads CASIDPGLAGSEQFF. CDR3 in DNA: TGTGCCAGCATTGACCCCGGACTAGCGGGTAGTGAGCAGTTCTTC.

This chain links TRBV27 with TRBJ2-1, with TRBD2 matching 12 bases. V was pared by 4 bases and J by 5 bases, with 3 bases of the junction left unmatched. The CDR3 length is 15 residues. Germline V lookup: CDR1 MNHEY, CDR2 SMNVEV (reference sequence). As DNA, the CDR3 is TGTGCCAGCAGTTCGACTAGCGGGAGTCACAATGAGCAGTTCTTC. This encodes CASSSTSGSHNEQFF.